This T cell receptor beta chain was observed in a study of neurological immune-mediated disorders (dated by TCRdb to the late 2010s). Background for the entire study: Of the approximately 34 multiple sclerosis patients, some 31 had relapsing-remitting MS and 3 had secondary progressive MS. Peripheral blood TCR-beta repertoires from patients with HTLV-I-associated myelopathy (HAM/TSP), patients with multiple sclerosis, and healthy controls were compared in the study using UMI-based sequencing. The 100 to 110 TCR-beta libraries covered PBMC samples along with longitudinal samples, technical triplicates, and paired sorted CD4+ and CD8+ T-cell subsets. The cohort was made up of approximately 65 subjects, consisting of around 14 HAM/TSP patients, about 35 multiple sclerosis patients and around 20 healthy controls. Broader findings and caveats from the paper: TCR clonal expansion was greatest in HAM/TSP patients and smallest in MS patients, who ranked below even healthy controls. No association of the MS cluster with clinical or MRI features was observed, and the need for larger cohorts was stated by the authors. No identical CDR3 amino acid sequences were shared among expanded clones across subjects, suggesting private TCR-beta repertoires in all groups. Phylogenetic analysis grouped repertoires from 18 of 34 MS patients into a cluster of related CDR3 sequences, suggesting a possible repertoire-level signature.

cDNA was synthesized by template-switch 5'RACE using a primer with a 10-nucleotide random unique molecular identifier that tagged each TCR transcript. Over 180 million TCR-beta sequences, covering 15-18 subjects, were produced in each sequencing run. Total RNA was extracted with the RNeasy kit. Using the KAPA Real-time Library Amplification kit, TCR-beta VDJ regions were amplified with primers for the TCR constant region and the 5'RACE anchor. Sample indexes and Illumina adaptors were added in a first PCR, and a second PCR then increased library yield. The roughly 650 bp TCR product was size-selected on a 2% E-gel SizeSelection system after Ampure bead purification. Before pooling, libraries had their quality checked on a Bioanalyzer, their concentration measured with Qubit, and their quantity determined with the Kapa Library Quantification kit. An Illumina HiSeq 2500 was used to sequence the libraries paired-end at 2 x 150 bp. To increase sequence diversity, roughly 24-32% phiX was spiked into each library pool. As for the original processing: The quality-filtered reads were processed with the UMI-based MiGEC pipeline, whose error correction step removed more than 80% of the raw TCR sequences. IMGT germline references were used for alignment of VDJ genes, and clonotypes were defined by a unique CDR3 amino acid sequence together with V-J genes. Clonal expansion, Shannon diversity and CDR3 relatedness (CalcPairwiseDistances, ClusterSamples) were evaluated with VDJtools, and phylogenetic trees were built with CLCbio workbench. Clones with at least 8 unique UMIs were defined as expanded, with this threshold being based on coefficient-of-variation modelling across technical triplicates. TCRdb applied fastp at Q25 and MiXCR to the public reads, then kept only in-frame beta chains. Rows with one shared CDR3 protein collapse into an entry with the most common genes and DNA. In this record, the V and J calls reflect TCRdb's handling and not the investigators' own analysis. The sample table shows around 94,000 distinct CDR3 sequences, and roughly 4% are seen once. The ten largest account for 6% of the sample.

This clonotype was observed at least ten times. What antigen it recognizes has not been identified. Base qualities were left out, and no much larger clone turns up one base away. The germline V gene (reference sequence) sets CDR1 to SEHNR and CDR2 to FQNEAQ. Deletion took 4 bases off V and 5 bases off J, with a span of 7 bases between the germline ends. CDR3 length: 12 amino acids, cysteine to phenylalanine. CDR3 DNA is the only sequence kept; it has 36 bases, read in frame from the first base. Unsorted PBMC libraries were generated from 2 million PBMCs stored in RNAlater at -80 °C until RNA extraction. The multiple sclerosis patients were enrolled in a US clinical protocol that used magnetic resonance imaging to evaluate disease progression. Peripheral blood was subjected to Ficoll-Hypaque density gradient centrifugation to isolate PBMCs, which were then cryopreserved in liquid nitrogen.

This TCR was sampled from a woman between 18 and 29 years old with multiple sclerosis. The sequencing sample was made of PBMCs. The receptor chain draws on TRBV7-9 and TRBJ2-3; no confident D gene assignment can be made. Read as DNA, the sequence is TGTGCCAGCAGCTCCGGTGGAGATACGCAGTATTTT. It specifies CASSSGGDTQYF.